The TCR beta chain described here comes from a study of OX40 agonist ivuxolimab in advanced cancers. General study findings and limits: CD8+ T cells averaged more expanded clones than CD4+.

The protocol was immunoSEQ multiplex PCR, while the TCRdb copy is restricted to in-frame clones and leaves out a portion. The table records about 75,000 clones, roughly nine tenths of them present only once. CDR3 length equals 15 residues. Between the trimmed V and J ends, which lost 7 bases and 0 bases, there was a span of 13 bases. Germline loops: CDR1 MNHEY, CDR2 SVGAGI. In the case of this clone: No antigen is known for it.

This sample comprised CD4+ or CD8+ T cells sorted from blood, obtained in a trial of the OX40 agonist ivuxolimab. This clonotype originated in an adult with an advanced solid tumor such as melanoma, head and neck, liver or kidney cancer. The J gene is TRBJ1-5, the V gene TRBV6-5; the D gene is possibly TRBD1 (6 bases). The CDR3 DNA reads as TGTGCCAGCACCCGAGACAGGAATAGCAATCAGCCCCAGCATTTT. Translating gives CASTRDRNSNQPQHF.